This T cell receptor (beta chain) came from a study of T cell responses to AZD1222 COVID-19 vaccine. Study overall: Whether given at about 4 or about 12 weeks, second doses were pooled. Study-wide points: In a largely white British group with more females than males, clonal diversity was possibly underestimated. Spike-specific TCR breadth and depth rose after two AZD1222 doses. Distributed over spike, vaccine-associated CD4 TCRs predominated at 160-218 and 743-854.

Concerning this clone: Its matching antigen is unknown.

Trimming pared 3 bases from V and 0 bases from J, leaving 9 bases between. The germline V gene encodes CDR1 SNHLY and CDR2 FYNNEI. This CDR3 is 16 amino acids long. Generated by immunoSEQ multiplex PCR, the TCRdb table keeps only in-frame clones and is missing some. The data hold 90,000 to 110,000 clones, with 88% observed a single time. This sequence joins TRBV2 and TRBJ1-6, with D hard to call. This clonotype was obtained from an adult in good health. Sample: peripheral blood, taken on day 0 of AZD1222 vaccination. CDR3 sequence (DNA): TGTGCCAGCAGTGACGCGGTGTACTCCTATAATTCACCCCTCCACTTT. It encodes CASSDAVYSYNSPLHF.